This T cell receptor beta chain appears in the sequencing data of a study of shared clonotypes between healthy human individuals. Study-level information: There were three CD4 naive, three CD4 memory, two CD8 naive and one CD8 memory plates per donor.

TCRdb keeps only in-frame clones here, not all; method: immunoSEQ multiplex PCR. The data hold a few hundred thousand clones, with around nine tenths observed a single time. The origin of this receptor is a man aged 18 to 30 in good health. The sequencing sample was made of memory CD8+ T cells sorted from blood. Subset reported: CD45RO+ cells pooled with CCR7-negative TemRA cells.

The CDR3 region is CASSPSQANNSPLHF. The CDR3 nucleotides are TGTGCCAGTAGTCCCTCTCAGGCTAATAATTCACCCCTCCACTTT. V and J are TRBV19 and TRBJ1-6; D call uncertain. Germline CDR1 reads LNHDA; CDR2 reads SQIVND (reference sequence). This CDR3 has 15 amino acids. V was trimmed by 5 bases and J by 5 bases, leaving 13 bases between them. Full variable domain (rest looked up from reference TRBV19 and TRBJ1-6): DGGITQSPKYLFRKEGQNVTLSCEQNLNHDAMYWYRQDPGQGLRLIYYSQIVNDFQKGDIAEGYSVSREKKESFPLTVTSAQKNPTAFYLCASSPSQANNSPLHFGNGTRLTVT.